This T cell receptor (beta chain) appears in the sequencing data of a study of T cell changes during pregnancy in multiple sclerosis. CDR1 and CDR2 from the germline V gene are MNHEY and SMNVEV (reference sequence). V was cut by 3 bases and J by 10 bases, with 15 bases left in between. The CDR3 spans 13 residues. The data were produced by immunoSEQ multiplex PCR, yet TCRdb's version contains in-frame clones alone and is incomplete. This table holds about 80,000 clones, about 92% found once. Sequenced here: peripheral blood, sampled before pregnancy. V gene TRBV27 combines with J gene TRBJ1-1; possibly TRBD1 for D (6 bases). The receptor's source is a female donor with multiple sclerosis, enrolled in a pregnancy study. As DNA, the CDR3 is TGTGCCAGCAGTTTCTACGGGGGGCAAGTAGCTTTCTTT. Amino acid sequence: CASSFYGGQVAFF.